The clone carrying this T cell receptor (beta chain) occurred many times. The sample originates from a study of T cell repertoires in cytomegalovirus infection. In the study overall: Public signatures in TCR beta pointed to CMV infection and matching HLA type.

TCRdb re-derived calls from the reads in MiXCR, one entry per CDR3 protein. The sample shows under 150,000 distinct CDR3 sequences, 7% to 10% of them seen only once. The length of the CDR3 is 15 residues. Germline CDR1 MNHEY, CDR2 SVGEGT. V dropped 2 bases and J dropped 0 bases, with 11 bases sitting between them. The genes are TRBV6-2 or TRBV6-3 and TRBJ2-7; D is uncertain. The sequenced material came from PBMCs. This TCR derives from a human donor in good health (CMV status not recorded). Some clones in this sample may be carry-over from other donors' samples. CDR3 nucleotide sequence: TGTGCCAGCAGTTACGACGGACCAAGCTCCTACGAGCAGTACTTC. It is translated as CASSYDGPSSYEQYF.